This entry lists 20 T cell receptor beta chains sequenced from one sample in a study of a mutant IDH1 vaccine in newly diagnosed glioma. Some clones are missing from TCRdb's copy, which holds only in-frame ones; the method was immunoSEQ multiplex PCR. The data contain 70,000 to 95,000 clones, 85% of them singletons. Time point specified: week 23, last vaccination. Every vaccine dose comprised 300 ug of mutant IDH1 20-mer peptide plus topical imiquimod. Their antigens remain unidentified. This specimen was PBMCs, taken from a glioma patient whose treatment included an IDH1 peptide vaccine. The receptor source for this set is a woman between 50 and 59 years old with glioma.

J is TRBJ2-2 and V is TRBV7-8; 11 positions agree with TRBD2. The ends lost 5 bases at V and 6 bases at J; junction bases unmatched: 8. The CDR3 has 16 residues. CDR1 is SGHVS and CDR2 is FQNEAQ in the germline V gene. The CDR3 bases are TGTGCCAGCAGCATCGGACTAGCGGGTGGGCCCGGGGAGCTGTTTTTT. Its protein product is CASSIGLAGGPGELFF. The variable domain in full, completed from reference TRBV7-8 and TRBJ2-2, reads GAGVSQSPRYKVAKRGQDVALRCDPISGHVSLFWYQQALGQGPEFLTYFQNEAQLDKSGLPSDRFFAERPEGSVSTLKIQRTQQEDSAVYLCASSIGLAGGPGELFFGEGSRLTVL.

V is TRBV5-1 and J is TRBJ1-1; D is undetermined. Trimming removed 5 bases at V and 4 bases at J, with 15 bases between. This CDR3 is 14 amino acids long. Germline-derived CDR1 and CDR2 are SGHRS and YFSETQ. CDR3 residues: CASRMGYTITEAFF. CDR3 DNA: TGCGCCAGCAGAATGGGGTATACGATCACTGAAGCTTTCTTT.

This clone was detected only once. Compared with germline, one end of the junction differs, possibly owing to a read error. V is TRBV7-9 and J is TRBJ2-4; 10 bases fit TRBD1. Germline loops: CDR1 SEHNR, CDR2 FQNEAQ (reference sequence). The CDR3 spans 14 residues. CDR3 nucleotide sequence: TGTGCCAGCACCTTAGGACAGGGGGAAAACATTCAGTACTTC. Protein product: CASTLGQGENIQYF. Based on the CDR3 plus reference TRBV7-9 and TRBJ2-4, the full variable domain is DTGVSQNPRHKITKRGQNVTFRCDPISEHNRLYWYRQTLGQGPEFLTYFQNEAQLEKSRLLSDRFSAERPKGSFSTLEIQRTEQGDSAMYLCASTLGQGENIQYFGAGTRLSVL.

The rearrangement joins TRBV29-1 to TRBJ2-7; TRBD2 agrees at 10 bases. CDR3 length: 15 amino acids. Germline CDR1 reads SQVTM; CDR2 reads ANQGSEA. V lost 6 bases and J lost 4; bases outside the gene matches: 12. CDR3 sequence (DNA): TGCAGCGTCCGAAAGCGGGAGGGGCCCCCTTACGAGCAGTACTTC. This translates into CSVRKREGPPYEQYF.

The CDR3 DNA is TGTGCCAGCAGCTTAAAGTCGTGGGGCTCTGGAAACACCATATATTTT. Translating it yields CASSLKSWGSGNTIYF. The V and J genes are TRBV5-6 and TRBJ1-3; unclear D gene. This CDR3 is 16 amino acids long. Trimming removed 2 bases at V and 0 bases at J, with 12 bases between. Germline V gives CDR1 SGHDT, CDR2 YYEEEE.

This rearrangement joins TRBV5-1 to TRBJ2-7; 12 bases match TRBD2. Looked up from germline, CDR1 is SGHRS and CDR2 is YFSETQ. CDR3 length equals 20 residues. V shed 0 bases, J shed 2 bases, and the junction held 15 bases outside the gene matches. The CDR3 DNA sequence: TGCGCCAGCAGCTTGGCCTCGACTAGCGGGAGCAATACCAATACCTACGAGCAGTACTTC. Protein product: CASSLASTSGSNTNTYEQYF.

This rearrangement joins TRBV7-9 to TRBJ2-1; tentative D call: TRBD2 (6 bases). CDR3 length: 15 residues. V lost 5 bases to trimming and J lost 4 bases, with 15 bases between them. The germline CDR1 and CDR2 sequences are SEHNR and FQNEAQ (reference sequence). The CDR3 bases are TGTGCCAGCAGCCCTCTAGCGCCTTTGTACAATGAGCAGTTCTTC. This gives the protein CASSPLAPLYNEQFF.

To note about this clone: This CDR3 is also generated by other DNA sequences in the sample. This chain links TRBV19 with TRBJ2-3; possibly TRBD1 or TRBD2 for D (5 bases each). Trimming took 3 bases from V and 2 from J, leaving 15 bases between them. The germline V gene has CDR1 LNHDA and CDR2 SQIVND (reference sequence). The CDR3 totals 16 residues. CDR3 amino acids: CASSIRVSGPTDTQYF. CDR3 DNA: TGTGCCAGTAGTATCAGGGTGAGCGGCCCCACAGATACGCAGTATTTT. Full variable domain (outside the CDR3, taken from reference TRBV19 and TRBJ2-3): DGGITQSPKYLFRKEGQNVTLSCEQNLNHDAMYWYRQDPGQGLRLIYYSQIVNDFQKGDIAEGYSVSREKKESFPLTVTSAQKNPTAFYLCASSIRVSGPTDTQYFGPGTRLTVL.

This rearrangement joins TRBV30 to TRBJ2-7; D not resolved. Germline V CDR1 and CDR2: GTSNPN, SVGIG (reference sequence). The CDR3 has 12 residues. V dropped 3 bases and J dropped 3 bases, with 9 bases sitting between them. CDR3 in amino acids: CAWSRHNYEQYF. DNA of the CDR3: TGTGCCTGGAGCAGACATAACTACGAGCAGTACTTC.

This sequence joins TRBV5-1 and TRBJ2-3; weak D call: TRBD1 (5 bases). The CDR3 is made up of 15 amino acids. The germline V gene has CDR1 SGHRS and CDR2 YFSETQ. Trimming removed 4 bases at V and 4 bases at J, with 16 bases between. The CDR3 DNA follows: TGCGCCAGCAGCCTGGGGCAGGGCTTCTCAGATACGCAGTATTTT. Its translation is CASSLGQGFSDTQYF.

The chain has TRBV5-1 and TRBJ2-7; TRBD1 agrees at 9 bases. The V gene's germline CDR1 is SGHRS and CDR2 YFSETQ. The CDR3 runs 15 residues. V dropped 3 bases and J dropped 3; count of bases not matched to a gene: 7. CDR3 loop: CASSSLQGAGYEQYF. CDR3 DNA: TGCGCCAGCAGCTCTTTACAGGGGGCGGGCTACGAGCAGTACTTC.

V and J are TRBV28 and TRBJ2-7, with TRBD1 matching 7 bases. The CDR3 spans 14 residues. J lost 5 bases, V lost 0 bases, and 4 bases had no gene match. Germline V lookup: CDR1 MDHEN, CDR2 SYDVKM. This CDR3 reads CASSLWTGKHEQYF. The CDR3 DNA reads TGTGCCAGCAGTTTATGGACAGGGAAACACGAGCAGTACTTC.

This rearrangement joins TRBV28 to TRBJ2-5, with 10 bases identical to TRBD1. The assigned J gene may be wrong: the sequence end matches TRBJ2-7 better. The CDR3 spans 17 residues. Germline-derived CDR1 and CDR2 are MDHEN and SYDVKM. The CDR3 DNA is TGTGCCAGCAGTTCCGGGACAGGGGACGGGAGACCCTACGAGCAGTACTTC. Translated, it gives CASSSGTGDGRPYEQYF.

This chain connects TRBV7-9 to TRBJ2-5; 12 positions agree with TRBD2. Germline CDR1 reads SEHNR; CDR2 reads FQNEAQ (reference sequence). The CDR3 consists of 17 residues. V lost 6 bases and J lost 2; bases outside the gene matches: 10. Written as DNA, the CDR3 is TGTGCCAGCAGTCCCAAGACTAGCGGGAGATGGCAAGAGACCCAGTACTTC. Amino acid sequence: CASSPKTSGRWQETQYF.

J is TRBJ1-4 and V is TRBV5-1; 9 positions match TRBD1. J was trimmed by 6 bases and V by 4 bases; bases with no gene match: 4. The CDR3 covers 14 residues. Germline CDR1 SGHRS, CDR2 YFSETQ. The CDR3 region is CASSPTGGYEKLFF. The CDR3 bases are TGCGCCAGCAGCCCGACAGGGGGTTATGAAAAACTGTTTTTT.

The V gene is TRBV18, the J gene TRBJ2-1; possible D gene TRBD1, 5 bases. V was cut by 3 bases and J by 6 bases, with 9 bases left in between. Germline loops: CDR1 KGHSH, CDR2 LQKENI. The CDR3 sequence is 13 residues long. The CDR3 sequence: CASSPGQSNEQFF. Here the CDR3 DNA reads TGTGCCAGCTCACCGGGGCAGTCCAATGAGCAGTTCTTC.

In DNA form, the CDR3 reads TGTGCCAGCAGCTTGGACAACTCCCGTCGGGTAGGGCCCTATGGCTACACCTTC. It codes for CASSLDNSRRVGPYGYTF. The chain carries TRBV5-4 and TRBJ1-2; unclear D gene. Germline values: CDR1 SGHNT, CDR2 YYREEE (reference sequence). The V gene lost 0 bases and the J gene lost 4 bases, with 22 bases spanning the gap. This CDR3 is 18 amino acids long.

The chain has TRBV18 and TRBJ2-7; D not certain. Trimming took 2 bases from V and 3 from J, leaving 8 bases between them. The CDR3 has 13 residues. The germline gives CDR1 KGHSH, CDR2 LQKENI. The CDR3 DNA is TGTGCCAGCTCACCAGCAGAATACTACGAGCAGTACTTC. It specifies CASSPAEYYEQYF. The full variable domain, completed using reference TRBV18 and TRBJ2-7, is NAGVMQNPRHLVRRRGQEARLRCSPMKGHSHVYWYRQLPEEGLKFMVYLQKENIIDESGMPKERFSAEFPKEGPSILRIQQVVRGDSAAYFCASSPAEYYEQYFGPGTRLTVT.

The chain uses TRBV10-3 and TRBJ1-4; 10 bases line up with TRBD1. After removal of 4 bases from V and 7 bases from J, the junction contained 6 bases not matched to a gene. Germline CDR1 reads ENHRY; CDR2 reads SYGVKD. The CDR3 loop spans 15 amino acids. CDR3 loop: CAISGRQGAGEKLFF. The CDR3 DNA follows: TGTGCCATCAGTGGTAGACAGGGGGCGGGTGAAAAACTGTTTTTT.

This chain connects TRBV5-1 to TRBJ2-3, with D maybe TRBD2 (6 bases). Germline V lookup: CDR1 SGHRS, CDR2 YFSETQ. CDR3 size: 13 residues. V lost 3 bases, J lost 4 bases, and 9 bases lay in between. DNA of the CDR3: TGCGCCAGCAGCTCCCGGGACTCAGATACGCAGTATTTT. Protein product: CASSSRDSDTQYF.